The 28 T cell receptor beta chains presented below share a single source sample, sequenced in a study of regulatory T cells in long-lasting Graves disease. Arm-PCR of CDR3 regions and iRepertoire HTBI primers were used to build TCR beta libraries. From the multiplex PCR reads, TCRdb called clonotypes with MiXCR, one entry per CDR3 protein. The sample records about 470,000 distinct CDR3 sequences, around 20% being singletons. Stated time point: persistent/refractory GD, antithyroid drugs over 5 years with positive TRAb. Preparation of the TCR library used RNA extracted from PBMCs. Sequences were derived from peripheral blood mononuclear cells (PBMCs), sampled when the disease was refractory, from a patient treated with antithyroid drugs. The origin of the receptors is a female donor with Graves disease.

The gene calls are TRBV12-3 or TRBV12-4 and TRBJ2-2; 9 nucleotides line up with TRBD1. After removal of 6 bases from V and 5 bases from J, the junction contained 7 bases not matched to a gene. CDR3 length equals 15 residues. This chain's CDR3 is CASSPQGAVTGELFF. CDR3 DNA sequence: TGTGCCAGCAGCCCACAGGGGGCCGTGACCGGGGAGCTGTTTTTT.

The chain links TRBV4-2 to TRBJ2-7; possible D gene TRBD2, 6 bases. V was clipped by 4 bases and J by 5 bases, with 21 bases between them. The CDR3 extends over 16 amino acids. The germline V gene encodes CDR1 LGHNA and CDR2 YNFKEQ. In DNA form, the CDR3 reads TGTGCCAGCAGCCTGGAGGGTCTCGGGAGTAACAACGAGCAGTACTTC. It yields the protein CASSLEGLGSNNEQYF.

The J gene is TRBJ1-6, the V gene TRBV7-8, with unresolved D. This CDR3 comprises 10 residues. Germline V CDR1 and CDR2: SGHVS, FQNEAQ. V was pared by 5 bases and J by 18 bases, with 11 bases between. CDR3 loop: CASSIRAGHF. The DNA of the CDR3 is TGTGCCAGCAGCATCCGGGCCGGCCACTTT.

The J gene is TRBJ2-4, the V gene TRBV5-6; D might be TRBD1 (5 bases). The CDR3 has 15 amino acids. CDR1 is SGHDT and CDR2 is YYEEEE in the germline V gene. V was trimmed by 4 bases and J by 2 bases, leaving 13 bases between them. The CDR3 DNA reads as TGTGCCAGCAGCCGGTTAAGGGGTCCCAAAAACATTCAGTACTTC. It translates to CASSRLRGPKNIQYF.

This clonotype has more than one count but fewer than ten. The chain has TRBV3-1 and TRBJ1-1; D remains ambiguous. V was cut by 0 bases and J by 5 bases, with 16 bases left in between. The CDR3 has 16 residues. Germline CDR1 and CDR2: LGHDT and YNNKEL (reference sequence). The CDR3 here is CASSQDPPSRETEAFF. CDR3 coding DNA: TGTGCCAGCAGCCAAGATCCACCCTCCCGGGAAACTGAAGCTTTCTTT.

This chain links TRBV27 with TRBJ2-5; D might be TRBD2 (6 bases). Per germline, CDR1 MNHEY and CDR2 SMNVEV (reference sequence). With 7 bases removed from V and 1 base from J, the gap between germline ends came to 16 bases. The length of the CDR3 is 15 residues. The chain's CDR3 is CASTPTGTRQETQYF. The CDR3 DNA reads TGTGCCAGCACCCCCACGGGGACTCGCCAAGAGACCCAGTACTTC.

This clonotype was seen only a few times. This chain joins TRBV6-2 or TRBV6-3 and TRBJ1-1, with D possibly TRBD1 on 5 matching bases. This CDR3 has 14 residues. The V gene's germline CDR1 is MNHEY and CDR2 SVGEGT. V was clipped by 2 bases and J by 4 bases, with 11 bases between them. This CDR3 is CASSYAGGSTEAFF. The CDR3, as DNA: TGTGCCAGCAGTTACGCCGGGGGGTCCACTGAAGCTTTCTTT.

There are many counts of this clonotype. The chain links TRBV9 to TRBJ1-5, with D hard to call. Germline V gene data show CDR1 as SGDLS and CDR2 as YYNGEE. The length of the CDR3 is 13 residues. V was clipped by 5 bases and J by 5 bases, with 11 bases between them. The CDR3 DNA reads TGTGCCAGCAGTCTCCGGGCAGATCAGCCCCAGCATTTT. It encodes CASSLRADQPQHF.

The sample holds a few counts of this clonotype. It is likely a read error, because the conserved phenylalanine at the end of the CDR3 is missing. This sequence joins TRBV12-5 and TRBJ1-1; D is perhaps TRBD1 (5 bases). CDR3 length: 16 amino acids. Germline CDR1 is LGHNT and CDR2 is FRNRAP. V lost 0 bases to trimming and J lost 4 bases, with 15 bases between them. As DNA, the CDR3 is TGTGCTAGTGGTTTGGTTCTTGCAGCTGGGGGCACTGAAGCTTTCCTT. It codes for CASGLVLAAGGTEAFL.

This clonotype was counted a single time. A read error is possible here, since a much larger clone lies one base away. V usage is TRBV3-1 and J usage is TRBJ1-1, with unresolved D. There are 11 residues in the CDR3. CDR1 is LGHDT, CDR2 YNNKEL, per germline (reference sequence). V lost 4 bases to trimming and J lost 10 bases, with 10 bases between them. The CDR3 here is CASSRTDGAFF. The CDR3 coding sequence is TGTGCCAGCAGCCGGACGGATGGAGCTTTCTTT.

This chain connects TRBV19 to TRBJ2-7; D ambiguous. Trimming left V 6 bases short and J 2 bases short, with 17 bases between. The CDR3 has 15 residues. CDR1 is LNHDA and CDR2 is SQIVND in the germline V gene (reference sequence). In DNA form, the CDR3 reads TGTGCCAGTAGGGCAGCCACAAACCCTCCCTACGAGCAGTACTTC. This translates into CASRAATNPPYEQYF.

This clonotype was counted a few times. The chain joins TRBV7-3 to TRBJ2-7; the match to TRBD2 covers 9 bases. This CDR3 contains 18 residues. The germline V gene encodes CDR1 SGHTA and CDR2 FQGTGA. Trimming cost V 1 base and J 1 base; bases outside gene matches: 11. This chain's CDR3 is CASSLRPSGKRFSYEQYF. The CDR3 nucleotides are TGTGCCAGCAGCTTAAGACCTAGCGGGAAGCGATTTTCCTACGAGCAGTACTTC. The whole variable domain, remainder taken from reference TRBV7-3 and TRBJ2-7, is GAGVSQTPSNKVTEKGKYVELRCDPISGHTALYWYRQSLGQGPEFLIYFQGTGAADDSGLPNDRFFAVRPEGSVSTLKIQRTERGDSAVYLCASSLRPSGKRFSYEQYFGPGTRLTVT.

The CDR3 reads CAWSSGDGYTF. CDR3 sequence (DNA): TGTGCCTGGAGTTCTGGGGATGGCTACACCTTC. The chain is built from TRBV30 and TRBJ1-2; D remains ambiguous. The germline gives CDR1 GTSNPN, CDR2 SVGIG (reference sequence). Trimming pared 2 bases from V and 6 bases from J, leaving 7 bases between. The CDR3 is 11 residues long.

This clonotype was counted only a few times. V gene TRBV19 combines with J gene TRBJ1-1, with D unclear. The CDR3 totals 13 residues. In germline, CDR1 is LNHDA, CDR2 SQIVND (reference sequence). V shed 4 bases and J shed 3 bases, with 9 bases lying between them. The DNA of the CDR3 is TGTGCCAGTAGTAGTCGACGGTACACTGAAGCTTTCTTT. Protein sequence: CASSSRRYTEAFF.

This clonotype has just a few counts. Possible read error: a much larger clone is one base away. V and J are TRBV7-2 and TRBJ2-7; no clear D. The CDR3 length is 15 residues. The germline V gene encodes CDR1 SGHTA and CDR2 FQGNSA. The CDR3 sequence is CASSLENLNVYGQYF. The DNA of the CDR3 is TGTGCCAGCAGCTTAGAAAACCTTAACGTCTACGGGCAGTACTTC.

The chain combines TRBV4-2 with TRBJ2-3, with 8 bases lining up with TRBD2. Germline trimming cut 0 bases from V and 4 bases from J; bases unmatched to any gene: 6. The CDR3 runs to 16 residues. Germline CDR1 LGHNA, CDR2 YNFKEQ. The CDR3 DNA is TGTGCCAGCAGCCAAGAAGGAGCGGGAGTCCCAGATACGCAGTATTTT. Its protein product is CASSQEGAGVPDTQYF.

Ten or more counts support this clonotype. The chain has TRBV28 and TRBJ1-4; no firm D call. The germline V and J ends were trimmed by 3 bases and 11 bases, with 16 bases remaining between them. Germline lookup yields CDR1 MDHEN and CDR2 SYDVKM. The CDR3 is 14 residues long. CDR3 protein: CASSLEEYAGKLFF. In nucleotides, the CDR3 is TGTGCCAGCAGTTTGGAGGAGTATGCCGGGAAACTGTTTTTT.

This clonotype appeared a few times. The chain employs TRBV12-3 or TRBV12-4 and TRBJ2-7, with a possible D match to TRBD2 (6 bases). Trimming pared 5 bases from V and 4 bases from J, leaving 12 bases between. This CDR3 has 13 amino acids. CDR3 sequence: CASSRVAGYEQYF. The CDR3 DNA follows: TGTGCCAGCAGTCGGGTGGCGGGATACGAGCAGTACTTC.

As regards this clonotype: This could be a read error, since a much larger clone is one nucleotide away. This chain links TRBV24-1 with TRBJ2-5, with TRBD1 as a possible D gene (5 bases). V gave up 4 bases and J gave up 1 base, with 9 bases separating them. CDR1 and CDR2 from the germline V gene are KGHDR and SFDVKD. The CDR3 contains 14 residues. The CDR3: CATSESRAQETQYF. The CDR3, as DNA: TGTGCCACCAGTGAAAGCAGGGCCCAAGAGACCCAGTACTTC.

The chain couples TRBV7-2 to TRBJ2-3; D uncertain. Trimming removed 5 bases from V and 3 bases from J, with 6 bases in between. Germline V gene sequence: CDR1 SGHTA, CDR2 FQGNSA. The CDR3 is made up of 12 amino acids. Here the CDR3 DNA reads TGTGCCAGCAGCCATTGGACAGATACGCAGTATTTT. Encoded protein: CASSHWTDTQYF. Supplemented by reference TRBV7-2 and TRBJ2-3, the full variable domain reads GAGVSQSPSNKVTEKGKDVELRCDPISGHTALYWYRQSLGQGLEFLIYFQGNSAPDKSGLPSDRFSAERTGGSVSTLTIQRTQQEDSAVYLCASSHWTDTQYFGPGTRLTVL.

V and J are TRBV6-2 or TRBV6-3 and TRBJ2-7; the D call may be TRBD1 or TRBD2 (5 bases each). Trimming took 2 bases from V and 3 from J, leaving 11 bases between them. This CDR3 comprises 14 residues. Germline CDR1 MNHEY, CDR2 SVGEGT. The CDR3 here is CASSYQGPLYEQYF. The CDR3 nucleotides are TGTGCCAGCAGTTACCAGGGACCCCTCTACGAGCAGTACTTC.

This clonotype was recorded at least ten times. The chain has TRBV11-2 and TRBJ2-7; D is perhaps TRBD2 (5 bases). V was shortened by 8 bases and J by 1 base, with 9 bases between the two germline ends. The CDR3 covers 12 residues. Per the germline V gene, CDR1 is SGHAT and CDR2 is FQNNGV. This chain's CDR3 is CASAGVSYEQYF. CDR3 sequence (DNA): TGTGCCAGCGCCGGGGTTTCCTACGAGCAGTACTTC.

This clonotype was picked up many times. The genes are TRBV28 and TRBJ2-7, with 9 bases aligning to TRBD2. The germline V gene encodes CDR1 MDHEN and CDR2 SYDVKM. The CDR3 is made up of 14 amino acids. Trimming cost V 10 bases and J 4 bases; bases outside gene matches: 11. Here the CDR3 reads CATEAGTSRYEQYF. CDR3 in DNA: TGTGCCACCGAAGCCGGGACTAGCAGATACGAGCAGTACTTC.

This chain links TRBV7-9 with TRBJ2-5; 7 bases map to TRBD2. Trimming took 3 bases from V and 2 from J; bases not matched to a gene: 9. Germline CDR1 SEHNR, CDR2 FQNEAQ (reference sequence). This CDR3 has 16 amino acids. CDR3 sequence: CASSFLPGLPQETQYF. In nucleotides, the CDR3 is TGTGCCAGCAGCTTTTTACCGGGACTACCACAAGAGACCCAGTACTTC.

Ten or more counts support this clonotype. The chain has TRBV27 and TRBJ1-6, with D perhaps matching TRBD1 (5 bases). Germline V CDR1 and CDR2: MNHEY, SMNVEV (reference sequence). This CDR3 has 17 amino acids. V lost 6 bases and J 14 bases, leaving 29 bases between the germline ends. CDR3 sequence (DNA): TGTGCCAGCAGGCATACCGAGGGGCAGGGACCCAAGAGGTCCCTCCACTTT. Amino acids: CASRHTEGQGPKRSLHF.

This clonotype was picked up many times. The chain links TRBV28 to TRBJ2-7, with 13 bases matching TRBD2. V shed 3 bases, J shed 0 bases, and the junction held 17 bases outside the gene matches. The CDR3 consists of 21 residues. Germline CDR1 reads MDHEN; CDR2 reads SYDVKM. The CDR3 protein is CASSLSQTGTSGKSYSYEQYF. The CDR3 DNA sequence: TGTGCCAGCAGTTTGTCCCAGACCGGGACTAGCGGGAAATCATACTCCTACGAGCAGTACTTC.

This clonotype has a count of ten or more. The gene calls are TRBV2 and TRBJ1-2; 7 bases are shared with TRBD1. The CDR3 has 16 residues. V shed 2 bases, J shed 5 bases, and the junction held 11 bases outside the gene matches. CDR1 and CDR2 from the germline V gene are SNHLY and FYNNEI. CDR3 bases: TGTGCCAGCAGTGAATTTAGGGGGCAGCCTATGTATGGCTACACCTTC. The encoded protein is CASSEFRGQPMYGYTF.

This clonotype was counted only a few times. The chain employs TRBV15 and TRBJ1-5; the match to TRBD1 covers 10 bases. The CDR3 is 15 residues long. Per germline, CDR1 LNHNV and CDR2 YYDKDF (reference sequence). Germline trimming cut 7 bases from V and 0 bases from J; bases unmatched to any gene: 3. CDR3 in amino acids: CATKRQGASNQPQHF. In nucleotides, the CDR3 is TGTGCCACCAAGCGACAGGGGGCTAGCAATCAGCCCCAGCATTTT.